The clone carrying this TCR beta chain was recorded a few times. The antigen remains unidentified. This sample stems from a study of vaccination effects on CD4 cells after COVID-19. Study as a whole: A median of 72 days separated the second dose and sampling.

Points from the study as a whole: The study enrolled few convalescent patients and sampled no early post-infection timepoints.

Assay used: immunoSEQ multiplex PCR; TCRdb lists only in-frame clones, some missing. The data contain fewer than 30,000 clones, 73% of them singletons. CDR1 and CDR2 (germline): SEHNR, FQNEAQ (reference sequence). This CDR3 region has 15 residues. Trimming stripped 2 bases from V and 10 bases from J, with 15 bases between. Before sequencing took place, the ViraFEST assay used viral peptide pools to expand antigen-specific CD4+ T cells. Having been cultured for less than 13 days, the cells underwent CD4+ T cell isolation. Two doses of either BNT162b2 or mRNA-1273 were given to each participant. On days 3 and 7, fresh IL-2 medium replaced half the medium.

The clonotype was recovered from a human donor who received a COVID-19 vaccine. Specimen: CD4+ T cells from PBMCs cultured with SARS-CoV-2 spike peptides, collected after COVID-19 vaccination. The genes are TRBV7-9 and TRBJ1-6; a possible D gene is TRBD1 (5 bases). CDR3 sequence reads: CASSLSGAGGSPLHF. The CDR3 DNA reads TGTGCCAGCAGCTTATCGGGTGCGGGGGGATCACCCCTCCACTTT.